The entry that follows covers one T cell receptor (beta chain) sequence. Its antigen remains unidentified. Assay: immunoSEQ multiplex PCR; the TCRdb copy retains only in-frame clones and omits some. The sample yields around 95,000 clones, around 90% seen once. This specimen belongs to a study of T cell responses to AZD1222 COVID-19 vaccine. Study-wide context: Second-dose recipients at about 4 or about 12 weeks were treated as one pooled group.

V was pared by 0 bases and J by 4 bases, with 16 bases between. From germline, CDR1 is SGHDT and CDR2 YYEEEE. The CDR3 covers 16 residues. Notes on the study in general: Clonal diversity was possibly underestimated; the donors were predominantly white British and more often female. It was only five to seven AZD1222 recipients who were seropositive at baseline. The peak T cell response came first, and repertoires were sampled only after it.

Source: peripheral blood, taken on day 0 of AZD1222 vaccination. V usage is TRBV5-6 and J usage is TRBJ1-2; D perhaps matches TRBD1 (5 bases). The clonotype originates from an adult in good health. The CDR3 bases are TGTGCCAGCAGCTTGGAGGGGCATATGCGGACCTATGGCTACACCTTC. Translating gives CASSLEGHMRTYGYTF.